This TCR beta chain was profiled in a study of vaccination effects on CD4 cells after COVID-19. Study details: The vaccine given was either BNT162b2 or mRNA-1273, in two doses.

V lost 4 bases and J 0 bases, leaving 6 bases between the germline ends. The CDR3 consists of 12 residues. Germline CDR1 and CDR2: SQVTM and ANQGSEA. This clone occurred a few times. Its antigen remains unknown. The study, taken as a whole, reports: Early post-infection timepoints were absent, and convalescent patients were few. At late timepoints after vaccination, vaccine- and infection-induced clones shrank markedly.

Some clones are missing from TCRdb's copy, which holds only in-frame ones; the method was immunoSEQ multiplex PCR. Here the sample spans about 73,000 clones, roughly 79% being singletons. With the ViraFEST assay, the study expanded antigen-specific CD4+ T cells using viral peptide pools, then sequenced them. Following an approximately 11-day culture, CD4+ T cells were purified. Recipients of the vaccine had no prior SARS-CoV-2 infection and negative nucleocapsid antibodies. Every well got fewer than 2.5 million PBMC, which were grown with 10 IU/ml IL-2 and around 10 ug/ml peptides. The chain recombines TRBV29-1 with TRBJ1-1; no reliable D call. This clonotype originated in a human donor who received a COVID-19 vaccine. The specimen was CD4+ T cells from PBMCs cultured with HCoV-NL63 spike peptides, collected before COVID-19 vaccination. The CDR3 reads CSVGPVNTEAFF. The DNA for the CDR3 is TGCAGCGTTGGCCCGGTGAACACTGAAGCTTTCTTT.